Listed below are T cell receptor beta chains from one sample, sequenced in a study of response to subunit inactivated influenza vaccine. TCRdb re-called the RT-PCR reads with MiXCR, one entry per CDR3 protein. The data hold about 190,000 distinct CDR3 sequences, with approximately 15% observed a single time. This material consisted of CD8+ T cells sorted from PBMCs, taken roughly 5 days after vaccination. The receptors come from a man aged 50 to 59 who received an inactivated influenza vaccine. CDR3s include the opening cysteine and the closing phenylalanine or tryptophan. A D gene is named only where the DNA matches it firmly. Size values are once, few and many counts, or a class for expanded clones, and some rows have none.

size: .
J: TRBJ2-3
length: 16
D: .
V: TRBV4-3
DNA: TGCGCCAGCAGCCAAGAAGGCGTCAAAGACACAGATACGCAGTATTTT
CDR3: CASSQEGVKDTDTQYF

size: few
J: TRBJ2-6
length: 17
D: TRBD1
V: TRBV28
DNA: TGTGCCAGCAGTGTCCGGGACAGGCACTCTGGGGCCAACGTCCTGACTTTC
CDR3: CASSVRDRHSGANVLTF

size: few
J: TRBJ1-1
length: 13
D: .
V: TRBV20-1
DNA: TGCAGTGGGTGGGGGGGCCTAAACACTGAAGCTTTCTTT
CDR3: CSGWGGLNTEAFF

size: few
J: TRBJ1-1
length: 14
D: .
V: TRBV11-2
DNA: TGTGCCAGCAGCTTAATCAGGTTGAACACTGAAGCTTTCTTT
CDR3: CASSLIRLNTEAFF

size: few
J: TRBJ1-1
length: 13
D: .
V: TRBV5-6
DNA: TGTGCCAGCAGCTTGTCAGGGGACGCTGAAGCTTTCTTT
CDR3: CASSLSGDAEAFF

size: many
J: TRBJ2-1
length: 11
D: .
V: TRBV2
DNA: TGTGCCAGCGGGGGGAGGCTTGAGCAGTTCTTC
CDR3: CASGGRLEQFF

size: many
J: TRBJ1-1
length: 11
D: .
V: TRBV6-1
DNA: TGTGCCAGCAGGGTGGGAACTGAAGCTTTCTTT
CDR3: CASRVGTEAFF

size: many
J: TRBJ2-7
length: 14
D: TRBD1
V: TRBV5-1
DNA: TGCGCCAGCAGCCAGGACAGGGGGCGTGGGGAGCAGTACTTC
CDR3: CASSQDRGRGEQYF

size: few
J: TRBJ2-7
length: 13
D: .
V: TRBV12-3/TRBV12-4
DNA: TGTGCCAGCAGTTTCCCTCTCGGGTACGAGCAGTACTTC
CDR3: CASSFPLGYEQYF

size: .
J: TRBJ2-1
length: 14
D: TRBD2
V: TRBV5-1
DNA: TGCGCCAGCAGCGGCCGGGACTACGGGAATGAGCAGTTCTTC
CDR3: CASSGRDYGNEQFF

size: few
J: TRBJ2-4
length: 13
D: .
V: TRBV12-3/TRBV12-4
DNA: TGTGCCAGCAGCCCGGGGTCCCCGTACATTCAGTACTTC
CDR3: CASSPGSPYIQYF

size: .
J: TRBJ2-5
length: 14
D: .
V: TRBV6-1
DNA: TGTGCCAGCAGCCCCCGTGTAGCCCAAGAGACCCAGTACTTC
CDR3: CASSPRVAQETQYF

size: few
J: TRBJ1-5
length: 16
D: TRBD1
V: TRBV7-9
DNA: TGTGCCAGCAGCTTAGCCACAGGACAGGGTCATCCTCCCCAGCATTTT
CDR3: CASSLATGQGHPPQHF

size: .
J: TRBJ2-1
length: 16
D: .
V: TRBV4-1
DNA: TGCGCCAGCCGGGACCCCTCCGTCAACTCCTACAATGAGCAGTTCTTC
CDR3: CASRDPSVNSYNEQFF

size: few
J: TRBJ1-5
length: 12
D: TRBD1
V: TRBV29-1
DNA: TGCAGCGTTGCGACAGGGGAAGGGCCCCAGCATTTT
CDR3: CSVATGEGPQHF

size: few
J: TRBJ2-7
length: 14
D: .
V: TRBV12-3/TRBV12-4
DNA: TGTGCCAGCAGTTTAGTATCTTCACCCTACGAGCAGTACTTC
CDR3: CASSLVSSPYEQYF

size: few
J: TRBJ1-1
length: 13
D: .
V: TRBV14
DNA: TGTGCCAGCAGCCAACTACTGAACACTGAAGCTTTCTTT
CDR3: CASSQLLNTEAFF

size: .
J: TRBJ2-3
length: 16
D: TRBD2
V: TRBV6-1
DNA: TGTGCCAGCAGTGCCACTAGCGCTATCGGCACAGATACGCAGTATTTT
CDR3: CASSATSAIGTDTQYF

size: few
J: TRBJ1-6
length: 11
D: .
V: TRBV5-1
DNA: TGCGCCAGCAAAGCATCCGGTACCCTCCACTTT
CDR3: CASKASGTLHF

size: few
J: TRBJ2-1
length: 14
D: .
V: TRBV7-9
DNA: TGTGCCAGCAGTTACCCAGGGGCCGACAATGAGCAGTTCTTC
CDR3: CASSYPGADNEQFF

size: .
J: TRBJ2-1
length: 14
D: TRBD1
V: TRBV29-1
DNA: TGCAGCACTCCTGGACAGGGGGCTTTCAATGAGCAGTTCTTC
CDR3: CSTPGQGAFNEQFF

size: many
J: TRBJ1-5
length: 14
D: .
V: TRBV4-3
DNA: TGCGCCAGCAGCCAAGAATCCGGGAATCAGCCCCAGCATTTT
CDR3: CASSQESGNQPQHF

size: .
J: TRBJ2-7
length: 17
D: TRBD2
V: TRBV13
DNA: TGTGCCAGCAGCCAGGCGGCGGGAGGCCCTTTCTCCTACGAGCAGTACTTC
CDR3: CASSQAAGGPFSYEQYF

size: .
J: TRBJ1-4
length: 13
D: .
V: TRBV9
DNA: TGTGCCAGCAGCGTAGATGGCGGGGAAAAACTGTTTTTT
CDR3: CASSVDGGEKLFF

size: few
J: TRBJ2-3
length: 13
D: .
V: TRBV11-3
DNA: TGTGCCAGCAGCCCGGAGGCCACAGATACGCAGTATTTT
CDR3: CASSPEATDTQYF

size: .
J: TRBJ1-1
length: 16
D: TRBD1
V: TRBV15
DNA: TGTGCCACCAGCAGGGGAGACCTCAGGGGGCGGACTGAAGCTTTCTTT
CDR3: CATSRGDLRGRTEAFF

size: few
J: TRBJ2-5
length: 15
D: TRBD2
V: TRBV28
DNA: TGTGCCAGCAGGGGACTAGCGGGGGGCGGGAAGACCCAGTACTTC
CDR3: CASRGLAGGGKTQYF

size: .
J: TRBJ2-7
length: 16
D: TRBD2
V: TRBV4-3
DNA: TGCGCCAGCAGCCAAGAGGTATACGGGGGGGCCTACGAGCAGTACTTC
CDR3: CASSQEVYGGAYEQYF

size: many
J: TRBJ2-7
length: 13
D: TRBD2
V: TRBV7-6
DNA: TGTGCCAGCAGCTGGGAGCGGGGGTACGAGCAGTACTTC
CDR3: CASSWERGYEQYF

size: few
J: TRBJ2-7
length: 15
D: .
V: TRBV14
DNA: TGTGCCAGCAGCCAAAGTCCCTGGGGAAGCGCCGAGCAGTACTTC
CDR3: CASSQSPWGSAEQYF

size: many
J: TRBJ2-1
length: 15
D: TRBD2
V: TRBV29-1
DNA: TGCAGCGTTGAAGCCTCGGGACTAGTTTTCAATGAGCAGTTCTTC
CDR3: CSVEASGLVFNEQFF

size: few
J: TRBJ2-3
length: 17
D: TRBD1
V: TRBV28
DNA: TGTGCCAGCAGTTTGGGACAGGGGCCCTACTCCACAGATACGCAGTATTTT
CDR3: CASSLGQGPYSTDTQYF

size: few
J: TRBJ2-1
length: 18
D: TRBD1
V: TRBV5-1
DNA: TGCGCCAGCAGCTTGGATTATCGGGACAGGGTTTTACAAAATGAGCAGTTCTTC
CDR3: CASSLDYRDRVLQNEQFF

size: .
J: TRBJ1-1
length: 14
D: .
V: TRBV27
DNA: TGTGCCAGCAAGGGGCTGGGGGGGGAAACTGAAGCTTTCTTT
CDR3: CASKGLGGETEAFF

size: many
J: TRBJ2-7
length: 13
D: .
V: TRBV9
DNA: TGTGCCAGCAGCGTAGGTGTAGGATACGAGCAGTACTTC
CDR3: CASSVGVGYEQYF

size: .
J: TRBJ2-1
length: 16
D: TRBD2
V: TRBV6-5
DNA: TGTGCCAGCAGTTACTCAACTAGCGGGGGGACCAATGAGCAGTTCTTC
CDR3: CASSYSTSGGTNEQFF

size: .
J: TRBJ2-1
length: 18
D: TRBD2
V: TRBV3-1
DNA: TGTGCCAGCAGTCCGGGGTGGAGCGGGGGGAATTCGTACAATGAGCAGTTCTTC
CDR3: CASSPGWSGGNSYNEQFF

size: .
J: TRBJ2-7
length: 15
D: .
V: TRBV2
DNA: TGTGCCAGCCCCTCAAGGGCAGGTTCCGCCTACGAGCAGTACTTC
CDR3: CASPSRAGSAYEQYF

size: many
J: TRBJ2-3
length: 17
D: TRBD2
V: TRBV7-9
DNA: TGTGCCAGCAGCTTACCCTCCGGGGGGGCGGTTACAGATACGCAGTATTTT
CDR3: CASSLPSGGAVTDTQYF

size: .
J: TRBJ2-7
length: 15
D: TRBD2
V: TRBV20-1
DNA: TGCAGTGCCGCGAAACTAGCGGGAGGGCCCTACGAGCAGTACTTC
CDR3: CSAAKLAGGPYEQYF

size: few
J: TRBJ2-7
length: 10
D: .
V: TRBV20-1
DNA: TGCAGTGCTTTTAACTACGAGCAGTACTTC
CDR3: CSAFNYEQYF